The subject of this entry is one T cell receptor beta chain. Per germline, CDR1 MGHDK and CDR2 SYGVNS. Trimming left V 1 base short and J 2 bases short, with 12 bases between. The length of the CDR3 is 16 residues. This sample was included in a study of blood T cell repertoires in COVID-19. Study details: PBMCs, B-cell-depleted T cells, or T cells provided the cDNA or gDNA that made up the material.

Repertoires were generated with immunoSEQ multiplex PCR, while TCRdb's copy carries only in-frame clones and drops some. This table holds 150,000 to 200,000 clones, approximately 91% found once. Assignment of participants to cohorts was predicated upon participant-reported clinical history. The source is a woman in her late teens or twenties who had recovered from COVID-19. V and J are TRBV25-1 and TRBJ1-5; possible D gene TRBD1, 5 bases. The source material was PBMCs or T cells enriched from blood (not recorded which). CDR3 region: CASSESKGGGNQPQHF. DNA for the CDR3: TGTGCCAGCAGTGAATCGAAGGGAGGGGGCAATCAGCCCCAGCATTTT.